In its sample, the clone carrying this TCR beta chain was seen a few times. Its antigen is still unknown. A template switching step contributed a universal primer site, while unique molecular identifiers were present in the cDNA. TCRdb processed the 5' RACE reads anew with MiXCR; each CDR3 protein has one entry. The data contain some 240,000 distinct CDR3 sequences, around 8.8% of them singletons. This entry belongs to a study of identical twins. The CDR3 loop spans 13 amino acids. Trimming took off 4 bases at V and 7 bases at J, with 11 bases between the two ends. Looked up from germline, CDR1 is LNHDA and CDR2 is SQIVND (reference sequence). Study results and limitations: Conclusions were based on cross-sectional statistical analysis, without following the same donors.

These records were also assigned to another study, of yellow fever vaccine responses in identical twins.

This receptor was taken from a young woman in good health. The sequenced sample consisted of CD8+ T cells sorted from blood. The chain uses TRBV19 and TRBJ2-1; D possibly corresponds to TRBD2 (6 bases). This chain's CDR3 is CASSRSGVNEQFF. CDR3 nucleotides: TGTGCCAGTAGTAGGTCGGGAGTGAATGAGCAGTTCTTC.